This T cell receptor (beta chain) came from a study of OX40 agonist ivuxolimab in advanced cancers. Findings of the study overall: Dose levels from 0.1 to 3.0 mg/kg saw CD4+ and CD8+ blood T cells expand clonally by week 6.

V was shortened by 5 bases and J by 0 bases, with 10 bases between the two germline ends. This CDR3 is built from 13 residues. Germline V gives CDR1 SQVTM, CDR2 ANQGSEA. Sequenced by immunoSEQ multiplex PCR; TCRdb stores in-frame clones only, minus some. The sample shows tens of thousands of clones, 91% of them seen only once. With respect to this clone: Its antigen is not identified.

The chain employs TRBV29-1 and TRBJ1-1, with TRBD1 as a possible D gene (5 bases). This sequence originates from an adult with an advanced solid tumor such as melanoma, head and neck, liver or kidney cancer. The sequencing used CD4+ or CD8+ T cells sorted from blood, collected in a trial of the OX40 agonist ivuxolimab. The CDR3 loop is CSVSDSLNTEAFF. Written as DNA, the CDR3 is TGCAGCGTTTCCGACAGCTTGAACACTGAAGCTTTCTTT.